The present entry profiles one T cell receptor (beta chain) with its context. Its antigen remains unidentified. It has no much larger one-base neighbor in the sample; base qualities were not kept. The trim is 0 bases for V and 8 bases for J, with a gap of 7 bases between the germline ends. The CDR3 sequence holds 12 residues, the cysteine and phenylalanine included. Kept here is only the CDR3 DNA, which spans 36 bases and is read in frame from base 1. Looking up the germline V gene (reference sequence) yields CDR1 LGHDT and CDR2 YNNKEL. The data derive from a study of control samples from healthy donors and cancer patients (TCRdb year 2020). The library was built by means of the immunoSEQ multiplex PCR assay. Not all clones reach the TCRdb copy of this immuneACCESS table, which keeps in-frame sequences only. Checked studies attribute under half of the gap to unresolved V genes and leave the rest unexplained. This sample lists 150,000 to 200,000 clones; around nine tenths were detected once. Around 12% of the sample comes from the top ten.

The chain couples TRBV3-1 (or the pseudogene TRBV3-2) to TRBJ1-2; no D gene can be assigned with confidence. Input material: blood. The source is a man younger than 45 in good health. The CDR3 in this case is CASSQDRRGYTF. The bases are TGTGCCAGCAGCCAAGATAGAAGGGGCTACACCTTC.